This TCR beta chain was sequenced during a study of cytomegalovirus exposure and HLA in healthy donors. The study's findings and limits: Association of 15,000 to 20,000 TCR beta sequences with HLA alleles was found at 0.05 false discovery rate in a later analysis. Within a later analysis, the majority of CMV-associated TCR beta chains appeared HLA-restricted. Upon later analysis, HLA-associated TCR beta chains proved more clonally expanded than other, equally common chains.

Germline CDR1 reads SGDLS; CDR2 reads YYNGEE. Deletions cut 3 bases from V and 10 bases from J, with 10 bases between. This CDR3 comprises 12 residues. When sampled, the donors appeared nominally healthy, though they likely had unrecorded immune exposures. The PCR used 60 Vbeta and 13 Jbeta primers. The repertoire was sequenced with immunoSEQ multiplex PCR; TCRdb's copy has only in-frame clones and lacks some. The sample lists roughly 54,000 clones, about 73% occurring once. Comment on this clone: Its antigen remains unknown.

The sample comprised PBMCs. This TCR was recovered from a woman in her sixties in good health and CMV-seropositive. V is TRBV9 and J is TRBJ1-4; D is perhaps TRBD1 (5 bases). CDR3 sequence (DNA): TGTGCCAGCAGCGACCAGGGAGGAAAACTGTTTTTT. Residues: CASSDQGGKLFF.